This T cell receptor (beta chain) was profiled in a study of blood T cells in healthy people across ages (dated by TCRdb to about 2015). Study-wide context: Template switching captured roughly one uniquely barcoded TCR beta cDNA molecule per two T cells in model experiments. Age-related changes in TCR beta repertoire diversity were measured in the study by deep sequencing normalized with unique cDNA molecular identifiers. The donors were split into four age groups: young (average 16 years), middle-aged (about 40), aged (approximately 59) and long-lived (roughly 77). To avoid experimental bias, donors of different ages were distributed randomly across sequencing lanes. The study analyzed two additional independent replicas of 1 million unique cDNA reads from the same blood draw for two donors, one aged 18 to 30 and one aged 80 or older. Overall results and qualifications from the work: There was a strong correlation between observed TCR beta diversity and the percentage of naive T cells measured by flow cytometry. Bulk unsorted PBMC profiling prevented conclusive comparison of naive and antigen-experienced compartments. The long-lived group showed more naive CD4+ T cells, fewer expanded clones and increased TCR diversity than the aged group, suggesting age selection. Because donor CMV infection status was unknown, age-related changes in expanded clonotypes were potentially confounded. As age increased, observed TCR beta diversity per million T cells dropped in a roughly linear way, and a significant reduction was already evident by age 40. Estimates of total diversity based on one million sequenced T cells were considered lower bounds and underestimates.

The approximately 39 donors, aged 6 to 90 years, were systemically healthy Caucasian individuals from Russia. Ten milliliters of peripheral blood were drawn from each donor into EDTA-treated Vacutainer tubes. Ficoll-Paque density-gradient centrifugation was used to isolate PBMCs, with at least 6.5 million per sample. Trizol reagent was used to extract total RNA from PBMCs, with at least 6 micrograms per sample. For every donor, flow cytometry on a PBMC aliquot measured the percentage of naive CD45RAhigh/CD27high T cells. Counted from cysteine to phenylalanine, this CDR3 has 13 amino acids. Just CDR3 DNA is preserved here, 39 bases in frame from base 1. CDR1 and CDR2 are read off the germline V gene (reference sequence) as SEHNR and FQNEAQ. A distance of 7 bases separates the germline ends of V and J, which lose 6 bases and 0 bases respectively. On this clonotype itself: Its antigen is currently not known. No quality values exist for individual bases; no much larger clone is one base distant.

Library prep was done by 5' RACE. These reads were obtained on an Illumina HiSeq 2500. A second PCR of about 7 to 12 cycles was run with a J-beta primer mix and a sample-barcoded 5' primer. A template-switch 5' adaptor carrying 12 random nucleotides introduced a unique molecular identifier onto each TCR beta cDNA molecule. At least 2.5 million CDR3-containing paired-end reads were obtained from each sample. All of the RNA was converted into first-strand cDNA using the Mint cDNA synthesis kit, with a TRBC-specific oligonucleotide serving as the primer. All cDNA was treated with uracil-DNA glycosylase and then went through a first 18-cycle PCR with the universal primers M1SS and BC2_uni_R. Per the authors' processing: For normalization, 1 million high-quality reads, each with a distinct molecular identifier, were randomly selected from each sample. Reads sharing molecular identifiers were discarded rather than binned into consensus sequences. MiTCR, run with a Q25 quality threshold and the strictest error-elimination algorithm, handled CDR3 identification, clonotype clustering and error correction. A nonparametric unseen species model with Euler transformation was used to estimate lower-bound total TCR beta diversity. TCRdb trimmed the raw reads at Q25, called clones with MiXCR and kept productive beta chains. Rows merge per CDR3 protein into single entries with the most common DNA and genes. TCRdb assigned the V and J calls; the authors' analysis was not used. This sample holds over 1,300,000 distinct CDR3 sequences; 55% to 75% were observed only once. 5.5% to 8% of the sample comes from the top ten.

This sequence originates from a man between 18 and 29 years old in good health. In this chain, TRBV7-9 is recombined with TRBJ2-3; a confident D gene designation cannot be given. The specimen was blood. The CDR3 region: CASRDLSTDTQYF. DNA sequence: TGTGCCAGCAGGGACCTAAGCACAGATACGCAGTATTTT.